This TCR beta chain was obtained from a study of cytomegalovirus exposure and HLA in healthy donors. Vbeta (60) and Jbeta (13) primers were used in the PCR. Only in-frame clones appear in the TCRdb table, and some are missing; sequencing was by immunoSEQ multiplex PCR. Altogether more than 95,000 clones are present, approximately 78% being singletons, with the ten largest covering roughly 1.8%. The study, taken as a whole, reports: Later on, an analysis showed TCR association rates differing by HLA locus, with DRB1 the most and HLA-C the fewest.

This CDR3 has 15 amino acids. Trimming shortened V by 7 bases and J by 1 base, and 14 bases separated the two germline ends. Germline V gene sequence: CDR1 LNHDA, CDR2 SQIVND (reference sequence). To note about this clone: Antigen unknown.

Sequences were obtained from PBMCs. This receptor was identified in a woman in her 40s in good health and CMV-seronegative. The V and J genes are TRBV19 and TRBJ2-1; D is possibly TRBD2 (6 bases). The CDR3 sequence is CASTGGTTSYNEQFF. CDR3 in DNA: TGTGCCAGTACGGGCGGGACGACGTCCTACAATGAGCAGTTCTTC.